The 32 T cell receptor beta chains presented below share a single source sample, sequenced in a study of Ad26.COV2.S vaccination and SARS-CoV-2 variants. Stated treatment: 15 to 20 received Ad26.COV2.S at low or high dose, single or two shots; five or six received placebo; per-sample allocation not given. The samples were gathered on day 63 after the first injection of vaccine or placebo. Measured with immunoSEQ multiplex PCR; TCRdb has only the in-frame clones, and not every one. The sample records hundreds of thousands of clones, around 89% being singletons. Source: peripheral blood, taken in a trial of Ad26.COV2.S vaccine versus placebo. These receptor sequences come from a person aged 18-60 years who received the Ad26.COV2.S COVID-19 vaccine or a placebo.

The chain links TRBV3-1 (or the pseudogene TRBV3-2) to TRBJ1-4; D is undetermined. V dropped 6 bases and J dropped 3 bases, with 11 bases sitting between them. The CDR3 extends over 14 amino acids. Germline-derived CDR1 and CDR2 are LGHDT and YNNKEL (reference sequence). CDR3 sequence: CASRTSEANEKLFF. In nucleotides, the CDR3 is TGTGCCAGCAGAACATCGGAGGCTAATGAAAAACTGTTTTTT.

Concerning this clone: Other DNA sequences in the sample encode the same CDR3. This chain joins TRBV6-5 and TRBJ2-7; no clear D gene. Trimming shortened V by 0 bases and J by 2 bases, and 8 bases separated the two germline ends. Germline CDR1 and CDR2: MNHEY and SVGAGI. The CDR3 is 14 amino acids. CDR3 residues: CASSYSAGPYEQYF. The CDR3 DNA follows: TGTGCCAGCAGTTACTCGGCAGGACCCTACGAGCAGTACTTC.

The rearrangement links TRBV27 to TRBJ2-1, with TRBD2 matching over 15 bases. CDR1 is MNHEY and CDR2 is SMNVEV in the germline V gene (reference sequence). V was pared by 5 bases and J by 9 bases, with 8 bases of the junction left unmatched. The CDR3 covers 16 residues. The CDR3 nucleotides read TGTGCCAGCAGTAGCCGGACTAGCGGGAGGGCCAGTGAGCAGTTCTTC. This encodes CASSSRTSGRASEQFF.

The gene calls are TRBV4-3 and TRBJ1-6, with D unresolved. CDR1 is LGHNA, CDR2 YSLEER, per germline. Trimming cost V 0 bases and J 9 bases, with 12 bases left between them. CDR3 length equals 15 residues. CDR3 loop: CASSQDNWLASPLHF. DNA of the CDR3: TGCGCCAGCAGCCAAGATAACTGGTTGGCTTCACCCCTCCACTTT.

The chain couples TRBV6-5 to TRBJ2-7, with D tentatively TRBD1 (6 bases). This CDR3 comprises 15 residues. With 0 bases removed from V and 2 bases from J, the gap between germline ends came to 11 bases. Germline lookup yields CDR1 MNHEY and CDR2 SVGAGI. The CDR3 bases are TGTGCCAGCAGTTACTCCCAGGGGATGACCTACGAGCAGTACTTC. Amino acid sequence: CASSYSQGMTYEQYF.

This clone was observed once. The V gene is TRBV18, the J gene TRBJ1-5; the D is unclear. Germline V gives CDR1 KGHSH, CDR2 LQKENI. This CDR3 is built from 17 residues. V was clipped by 1 base and J by 0 bases, with 13 bases between them. In DNA, the CDR3 is TGTGCCAGCTCACCACAGGGCGGATCCTATAGCAATCAGCCCCAGCATTTT. Translated: CASSPQGGSYSNQPQHF. The whole variable domain, remainder taken from reference TRBV18 and TRBJ1-5, is NAGVMQNPRHLVRRRGQEARLRCSPMKGHSHVYWYRQLPEEGLKFMVYLQKENIIDESGMPKERFSAEFPKEGPSILRIQQVVRGDSAAYFCASSPQGGSYSNQPQHFGDGTRLSIL.

This clone appeared once. The chain uses TRBV5-1 and TRBJ2-1; TRBD2 might be the D (7 bases). This CDR3 comprises 20 residues. The germline gives CDR1 SGHRS, CDR2 YFSETQ. With 3 bases removed from V and 4 bases from J, the gap between germline ends came to 29 bases. As DNA, the CDR3 is TGCGCCAGCAGCTCCCCAGGGGAGGGAAGGTCTAAGGGTCCATACAATGAGCAGTTCTTC. This gives the protein CASSSPGEGRSKGPYNEQFF.

The chain is built from TRBV27 and TRBJ2-1; D gene uncertain. The CDR3 totals 15 residues. Germline V lookup: CDR1 MNHEY, CDR2 SMNVEV (reference sequence). Trimming cost V 2 bases and J 6 bases, with 14 bases left between them. The CDR3 loop is CASSLLDGPINEQFF. CDR3 DNA: TGTGCCAGCAGTTTACTCGATGGCCCTATCAATGAGCAGTTCTTC.

The chain links TRBV5-1 to TRBJ2-5; the D is unclear. Germline lookup yields CDR1 SGHRS and CDR2 YFSETQ. This CDR3 is 13 amino acids long. V lost 4 bases, J lost 1 base, and 8 bases lay in between. The CDR3 spells CASSVGFQETQYF. DNA for the CDR3: TGCGCCAGCAGCGTGGGTTTCCAAGAGACCCAGTACTTC.

The gene calls are TRBV15 and TRBJ1-5; possible D gene TRBD1, 5 bases. This CDR3 region has 17 residues. V was shortened by 3 bases and J by 3 bases, with 18 bases between the two germline ends. In germline, CDR1 is LNHNV, CDR2 YYDKDF (reference sequence). CDR3 in DNA: TGTGCCACCAGCAGGGATGGGGGGATGGGGAACAATCAGCCCCAGCATTTT. Residues: CATSRDGGMGNNQPQHF.

This rearrangement joins TRBV27 to TRBJ1-3, with no clear D. This CDR3 is built from 14 residues. In germline, CDR1 is MNHEY, CDR2 SMNVEV (reference sequence). The ends were cut back, 4 bases at V and 2 bases at J, with 9 bases in the middle. The CDR3 reads CASSYRAAGNTIYF. The CDR3 DNA reads as TGTGCCAGCAGTTATCGGGCCGCTGGAAACACCATATATTTT.

J is TRBJ2-1 and V is TRBV7-6, with 9 bases fitting TRBD2. Germline V lookup: CDR1 SGHVS, CDR2 FNYEAQ. The junction had 12 bases not matched to a gene; V was cut back by 1 base and J by 5 bases. CDR3 length: 18 residues. CDR3 nucleotides: TGTGCCAGCAGCTTAGAGGGAGGGCTAGCGGGACTAAACAATGAGCAGTTCTTC. Encoded protein: CASSLEGGLAGLNNEQFF.

The V and J genes are TRBV2 and TRBJ1-5; D not resolved. Trimming pared 2 bases from V and 3 bases from J, leaving 11 bases between. This CDR3 spans 15 amino acids. Germline values: CDR1 SNHLY, CDR2 FYNNEI. CDR3 DNA sequence: TGTGCCAGCAGTGAAACGAGTCAGGTCAATCAGCCCCAGCATTTT. It yields the protein CASSETSQVNQPQHF.

This CDR3 reads CASSQEVLEQYF. The CDR3 bases are TGTGCCAGCTCGCAGGAGGTCCTCGAGCAGTACTTC. The genes are TRBV18 and TRBJ2-7, with D perhaps TRBD2 (5 bases). Germline loops: CDR1 KGHSH, CDR2 LQKENI. V was cut by 6 bases and J by 6 bases, with 12 bases left in between. The CDR3 contains 12 residues.

V and J are TRBV7-9 and TRBJ2-1, with a tentative D call TRBD1 (6 bases). V dropped 1 base and J dropped 3 bases, with 10 bases sitting between them. The CDR3 spans 15 residues. In germline, CDR1 is SEHNR, CDR2 FQNEAQ (reference sequence). The CDR3 spells CASSLVGQIYNEQFF. The DNA of the CDR3 is TGTGCCAGCAGCTTAGTGGGACAAATCTACAATGAGCAGTTCTTC.

The gene calls are TRBV29-1 and TRBJ2-2; D might be TRBD2 (6 bases). Germline V gene lookup returns CDR1 SQVTM and CDR2 ANQGSEA. Trimming stripped 4 bases from V and 7 bases from J, with 13 bases between. The length of the CDR3 is 13 residues. The DNA of the CDR3 is TGCAGCGTTGGCAGGGAGGCGCTCGGGGAGCTGTTTTTT. This encodes CSVGREALGELFF.

The V and J genes are TRBV25-1 and TRBJ2-1, with 8 bases that match TRBD2. CDR3 length: 18 residues. Germline V gene lookup returns CDR1 MGHDK and CDR2 SYGVNS. V shed 0 bases and J 0 bases; nucleotides not matched to a gene: 7. This chain's CDR3 is CASSEYRASGPSYNEQFF. CDR3 nucleotides: TGTGCCAGCAGTGAATATCGCGCTAGCGGGCCCTCCTACAATGAGCAGTTCTTC.

This rearrangement joins TRBV19 to TRBJ1-4; TRBD1 matches at 7 bases. Germline values: CDR1 LNHDA, CDR2 SQIVND (reference sequence). CDR3 length: 16 residues. Trimming removed 3 bases from V and 0 bases from J; junction bases left unmatched: 4. CDR3 amino acids: CASSILGTATNEKLFF. As DNA, the CDR3 is TGTGCCAGTAGTATTCTCGGGACAGCAACTAATGAAAAACTGTTTTTT.

The rearrangement links TRBV5-6 to TRBJ1-2; D remains ambiguous. V was pared by 1 base and J by 2 bases, with 6 bases between. The CDR3 sequence is 13 residues long. The germline CDR1 and CDR2 sequences are SGHDT and YYEEEE. This chain's CDR3 is CASSLLGNYGYTF. The CDR3 region has the DNA TGTGCCAGCAGCTTGTTGGGAAACTATGGCTACACCTTC.

The V and J genes are TRBV27 and TRBJ2-7; D perhaps matches TRBD1 (6 bases). Germline-derived CDR1 and CDR2 are MNHEY and SMNVEV (reference sequence). This CDR3 has 14 amino acids. V was trimmed by 5 bases and J by 6 bases, leaving 17 bases between them. The CDR3 nucleotides are TGTGCCAGCAGTCTCTCACAGGGATGGGGCGAGCAGTACTTC. Translating it yields CASSLSQGWGEQYF.

The chain carries TRBV18 and TRBJ1-2; 11 positions match TRBD1. The V gene's germline CDR1 is KGHSH and CDR2 LQKENI. The CDR3 is made up of 14 amino acids. V shed 6 bases, J shed 6 bases, and the junction held 6 bases outside the gene matches. The CDR3 region is CASSSGTGGDGYTF. The CDR3 coding sequence is TGTGCCAGCTCTTCTGGGACAGGGGGAGATGGCTACACCTTC. Filled out from reference TRBV18 and TRBJ1-2, the complete variable domain reads NAGVMQNPRHLVRRRGQEARLRCSPMKGHSHVYWYRQLPEEGLKFMVYLQKENIIDESGMPKERFSAEFPKEGPSILRIQQVVRGDSAAYFCASSSGTGGDGYTFGSGTRLTVV.

The V and J genes are TRBV7-2 and TRBJ2-5, with a weak D call TRBD2 (5 bases). The CDR3 runs 13 residues. Per the germline V gene, CDR1 is SGHTA and CDR2 is FQGNSA. V was pared by 3 bases and J by 5 bases, with 10 bases between. The CDR3, as DNA: TGTGCCAGCAGCTTCGGCCGGGGTGAGACCCAGTACTTC. Translated, it gives CASSFGRGETQYF.

The V gene is TRBV11-1, the J gene TRBJ2-3; D is uncertain. This CDR3 is 15 amino acids long. V lost 2 bases to trimming and J lost 2 bases, with 11 bases between them. Looked up from germline, CDR1 is SGHAT and CDR2 is FQDESV (reference sequence). The chain's CDR3 is CASSLSGSSTDTQYF. The CDR3 DNA reads TGTGCCAGCAGCTTATCGGGCAGCTCCACAGATACGCAGTATTTT.

A single count supports this clone. The chain links TRBV4-3 to TRBJ2-7; D remains unclear. The germline V and J ends were trimmed by 4 bases and 7 bases, with 14 bases remaining between them. This CDR3 is built from 13 residues. CDR1 is LGHNA, CDR2 YSLEER, per germline. The chain's CDR3 is CASSPDPFREQYF. CDR3 bases: TGCGCCAGCAGCCCGGACCCCTTTCGGGAGCAGTACTTC.

The genes are TRBV4-3 and TRBJ2-3; no definite D call. Germline V lookup: CDR1 LGHNA, CDR2 YSLEER. The CDR3 runs to 14 residues. V was clipped by 3 bases and J by 5 bases, with 12 bases between them. The DNA of the CDR3 is TGCGCCAGCAGCCAGAACGTAAGGGTAGATACGCAGTATTTT. Amino acids: CASSQNVRVDTQYF.

V is TRBV6-5 and J is TRBJ1-6, with a tentative D call TRBD1 (5 bases). This CDR3 contains 15 residues. CDR1 and CDR2 (germline): MNHEY, SVGAGI. V shed 10 bases and J shed 10 bases, with 23 bases lying between them. The CDR3 coding sequence is TGTGCCACGGTGGAGGAGTGGCAGGGTGGATCACCCCTCCACTTT. Translation: CATVEEWQGGSPLHF.

In this sample, this clone turned up a few times. The gene calls are TRBV21-1 and TRBJ2-1. TRBV21-1 is given as a pseudogene. The CDR3 is 16 amino acids. For the CDR3, the DNA is TGTGCCAGCAGCTTAAGTGTAGGGCCACCCTACAATGAGCAGTTCTTC. Translated, it gives CASSLSVGPPYNEQFF.

The chain carries TRBV5-1 and TRBJ2-7; D possibly uses TRBD1 or TRBD2 (6 bases each). V lost 0 bases and J 7 bases, leaving 20 bases between the germline ends. The CDR3 runs 16 residues. Germline V gives CDR1 SGHRS, CDR2 YFSETQ. The CDR3 spells CASSLAVGGRLGEQYF. The CDR3 DNA reads as TGCGCCAGCAGCTTGGCCGTGGGGGGCAGGCTTGGGGAGCAGTACTTC.

This chain links TRBV18 with TRBJ1-3, with D hard to call. Germline V gene data show CDR1 as KGHSH and CDR2 as LQKENI. V was cut by 2 bases and J by 6 bases, with 8 bases left in between. The CDR3 runs 13 residues. CDR3 in DNA: TGTGCCAGCTCACCAGGGTCTCAAAACACCATATATTTT. This gives the protein CASSPGSQNTIYF.

The chain employs TRBV12-5 and TRBJ1-1; TRBD1 matches 8 bases. The germline gives CDR1 LGHNT, CDR2 FRNRAP. Trimming took 4 bases from V and 11 from J; bases not matched to a gene: 12. There are 14 residues in the CDR3. CDR3 bases: TGTGCTAGTGGTTCCCGGGACAGGATTCAACGGGCTTTCTTT. This encodes CASGSRDRIQRAFF.

V is TRBV5-6 and J is TRBJ1-3, with D unresolved. Germline-derived CDR1 and CDR2 are SGHDT and YYEEEE. V was clipped by 2 bases and J by 0 bases, with 12 bases between them. This CDR3 contains 16 residues. In DNA, the CDR3 is TGTGCCAGCAGCTTAGGCAACCCGAGCTCTGGAAACACCATATATTTT. Residues: CASSLGNPSSGNTIYF.

V usage is TRBV19 and J usage is TRBJ1-4; D is uncertain. Trimming left V 8 bases short and J 8 bases short, with 18 bases between. CDR3 length: 14 residues. Germline V lookup: CDR1 LNHDA, CDR2 SQIVND (reference sequence). CDR3 DNA sequence: TGTGCCAGTCGCATCGGGCCCGAGGTGGAAAAACTGTTTTTT. Translating gives CASRIGPEVEKLFF.